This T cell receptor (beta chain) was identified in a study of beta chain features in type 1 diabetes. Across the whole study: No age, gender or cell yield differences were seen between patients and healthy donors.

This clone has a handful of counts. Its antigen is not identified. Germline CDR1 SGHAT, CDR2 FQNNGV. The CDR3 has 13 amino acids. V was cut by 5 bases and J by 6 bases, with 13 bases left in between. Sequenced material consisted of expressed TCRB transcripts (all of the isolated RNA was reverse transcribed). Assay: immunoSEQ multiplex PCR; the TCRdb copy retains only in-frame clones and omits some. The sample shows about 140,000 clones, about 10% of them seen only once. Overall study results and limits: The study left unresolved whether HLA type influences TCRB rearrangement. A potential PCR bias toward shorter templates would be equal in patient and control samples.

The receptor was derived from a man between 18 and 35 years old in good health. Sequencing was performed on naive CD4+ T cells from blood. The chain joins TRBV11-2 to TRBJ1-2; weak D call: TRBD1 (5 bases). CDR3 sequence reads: CASSPQGTNGYTF. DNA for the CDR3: TGTGCCAGCAGCCCCCAAGGGACTAATGGCTACACCTTC.